This T cell receptor (beta chain) was retrieved from a study of memory CD4+ T cells and cytomegalovirus serostatus. In the study overall: Healthy Belgian adult donors included roughly ten CMV-positive and more than 20 CMV-negative people. General study results and limits: Repertoires predicted CMV serostatus with median bootstrapped AUC of about 0.96.

A word on this clone: Antigen: not known.

Measured with immunoSEQ multiplex PCR; TCRdb has only the in-frame clones, and not every one. This table has about 82,000 clones, around 80% appearing once. Single viable CD3+CD4+CD8-CD45RO+ cells were sorted as the memory CD4+ T cells. Total CD4+ T cells were enriched by CD4 positive selection. The TCR sequence derives from an adult in good health and CMV-seronegative. The specimen was memory CD4+ T cells from blood.

CDR3 sequence reads: CAISEDRGLYNEQFF. The CDR3 DNA is TGTGCCATCAGTGAAGACAGGGGCCTCTACAATGAGCAGTTCTTC. V is TRBV10-3 and J is TRBJ2-1; 8 bases are a match to TRBD1. Germline V CDR1 and CDR2: ENHRY, SYGVKD. The CDR3 spans 15 residues. Trimming took 3 bases from V and 3 from J; bases not matched to a gene: 4.